This TCR beta chain derives from a study of blood T cell repertoires in COVID-19. The overall study: Samples came from the United States, Italy and Spain, spanning acute and convalescent COVID-19. PBMCs, B-cell-depleted T cells, or T cells provided the cDNA or gDNA that made up the material.

The authors' processing: The assay estimated nucleated cells by amplifying reference gene primers. The assay was immunoSEQ multiplex PCR, and TCRdb's table has in-frame clones only and misses some. Clone size and the V and J calls come from that table; the DNA yielded D and trimming. The sample lists roughly 300,000 clones, about 88% occurring once. This clone has a handful of counts. Seattle's cohort entered during active infection and was followed longitudinally. This CDR3 comprises 14 residues. CDR1 and CDR2 (germline): SGHRS, YFSETQ. Trimming removed 1 base at V and 0 bases at J, with 7 bases between.

Sequencing was carried out using peripheral blood. This rearrangement joins TRBV5-1 to TRBJ1-1; D may be TRBD1 (6 bases). This receptor was obtained from a human donor with COVID-19, enrolled during active disease. The donor label of this sample is uncertain. The CDR3 bases are TGCGCCAGCAGCTTGTACAGGGTGAACACTGAAGCTTTCTTT. This codes for CASSLYRVNTEAFF.